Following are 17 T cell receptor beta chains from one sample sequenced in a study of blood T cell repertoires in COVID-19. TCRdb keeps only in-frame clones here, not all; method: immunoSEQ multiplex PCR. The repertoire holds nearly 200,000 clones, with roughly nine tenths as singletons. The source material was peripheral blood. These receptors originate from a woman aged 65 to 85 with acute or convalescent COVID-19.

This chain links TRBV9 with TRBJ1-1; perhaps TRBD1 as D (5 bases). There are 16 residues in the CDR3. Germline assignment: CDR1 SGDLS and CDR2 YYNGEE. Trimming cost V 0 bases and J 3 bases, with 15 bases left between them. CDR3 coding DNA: TGTGCCAGCAGCGTAGTCGGTGGGGCAGTTGACACTGAAGCTTTCTTT. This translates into CASSVVGGAVDTEAFF.

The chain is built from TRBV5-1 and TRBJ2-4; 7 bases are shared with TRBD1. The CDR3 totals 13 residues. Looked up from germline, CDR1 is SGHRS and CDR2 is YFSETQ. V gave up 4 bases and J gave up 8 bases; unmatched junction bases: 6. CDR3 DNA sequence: TGCGCCAGCAGCCTGACAGGGTCGGACATTCAGTACTTC. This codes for CASSLTGSDIQYF.

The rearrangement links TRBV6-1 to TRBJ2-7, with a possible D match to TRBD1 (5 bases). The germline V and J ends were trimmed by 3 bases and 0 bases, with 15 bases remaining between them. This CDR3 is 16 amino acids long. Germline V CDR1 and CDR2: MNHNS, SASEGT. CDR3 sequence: CASSDFRQQGSYEQYF. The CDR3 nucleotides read TGTGCCAGCAGTGATTTTCGACAGCAGGGCTCCTACGAGCAGTACTTC.

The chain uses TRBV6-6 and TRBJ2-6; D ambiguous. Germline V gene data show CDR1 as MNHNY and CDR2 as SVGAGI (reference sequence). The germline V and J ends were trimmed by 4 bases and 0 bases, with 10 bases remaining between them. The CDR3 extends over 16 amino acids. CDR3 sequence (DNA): TGTGCCAGCAGTTCGGCAGGCCTCTCTGGGGCCAACGTCCTGACTTTC. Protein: CASSSAGLSGANVLTF.

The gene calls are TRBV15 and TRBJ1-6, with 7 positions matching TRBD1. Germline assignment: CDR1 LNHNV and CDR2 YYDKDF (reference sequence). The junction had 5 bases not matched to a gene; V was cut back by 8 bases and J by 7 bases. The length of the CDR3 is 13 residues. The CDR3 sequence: CATGEGANSPLHF. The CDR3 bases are TGTGCCACCGGAGAGGGGGCCAATTCACCCCTCCACTTT.

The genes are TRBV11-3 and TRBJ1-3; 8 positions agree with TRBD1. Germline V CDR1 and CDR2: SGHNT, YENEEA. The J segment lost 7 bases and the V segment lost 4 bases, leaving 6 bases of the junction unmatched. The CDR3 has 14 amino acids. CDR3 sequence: CASSSDRASNTIYF. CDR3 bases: TGTGCCAGCAGCTCGGACAGGGCTTCGAACACCATATATTTT.

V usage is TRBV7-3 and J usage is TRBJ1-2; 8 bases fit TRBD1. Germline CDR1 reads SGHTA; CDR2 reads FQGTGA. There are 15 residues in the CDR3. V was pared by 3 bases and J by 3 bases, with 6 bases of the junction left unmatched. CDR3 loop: CASSFGTGPYYGYTF. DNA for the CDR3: TGTGCCAGCAGCTTCGGGACAGGCCCTTACTATGGCTACACCTTC.

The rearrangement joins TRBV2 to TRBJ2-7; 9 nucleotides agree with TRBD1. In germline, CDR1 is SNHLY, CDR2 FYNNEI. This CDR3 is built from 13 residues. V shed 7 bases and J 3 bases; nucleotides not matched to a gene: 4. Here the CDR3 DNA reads TGTGCCAGCACGACAGGGGGGCGCTACGAGCAGTACTTC. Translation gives CASTTGGRYEQYF.

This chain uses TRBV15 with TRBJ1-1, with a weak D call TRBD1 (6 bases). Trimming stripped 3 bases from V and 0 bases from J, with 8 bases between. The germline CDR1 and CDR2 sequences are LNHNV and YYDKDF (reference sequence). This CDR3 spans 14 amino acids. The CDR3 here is CATSSGGLNTEAFF. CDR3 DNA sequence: TGTGCCACCAGCAGTGGGGGCCTGAACACTGAAGCTTTCTTT.

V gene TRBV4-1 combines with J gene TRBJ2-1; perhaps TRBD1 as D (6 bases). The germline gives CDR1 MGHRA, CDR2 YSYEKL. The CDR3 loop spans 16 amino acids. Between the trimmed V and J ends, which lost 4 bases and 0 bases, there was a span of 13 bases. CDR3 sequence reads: CASSRGRDTSYNEQFF. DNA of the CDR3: TGCGCCAGCAGCCGGGGCCGGGACACCTCCTACAATGAGCAGTTCTTC.

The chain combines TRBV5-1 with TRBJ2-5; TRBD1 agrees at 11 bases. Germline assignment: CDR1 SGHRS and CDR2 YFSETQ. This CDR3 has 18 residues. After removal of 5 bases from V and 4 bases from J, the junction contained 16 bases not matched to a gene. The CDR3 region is CASSQLGQGALPLETQYF. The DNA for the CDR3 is TGCGCCAGCAGTCAGCTCGGACAGGGGGCCTTGCCCCTAGAGACCCAGTACTTC.

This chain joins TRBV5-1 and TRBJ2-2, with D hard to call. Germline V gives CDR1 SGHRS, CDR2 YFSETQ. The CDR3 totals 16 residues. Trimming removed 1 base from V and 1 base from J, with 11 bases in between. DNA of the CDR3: TGCGCCAGCAGCTTGTTATCCGCGGAGAACACCGGGGAGCTGTTTTTT. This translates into CASSLLSAENTGELFF. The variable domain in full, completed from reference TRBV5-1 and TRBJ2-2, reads KAGVTQTPRYLIKTRGQQVTLSCSPISGHRSVSWYQQTPGQGLQFLFEYFSETQRNKGNFPGRFSGRQFSNSRSEMNVSTLELGDSALYLCASSLLSAENTGELFFGEGSRLTVL.

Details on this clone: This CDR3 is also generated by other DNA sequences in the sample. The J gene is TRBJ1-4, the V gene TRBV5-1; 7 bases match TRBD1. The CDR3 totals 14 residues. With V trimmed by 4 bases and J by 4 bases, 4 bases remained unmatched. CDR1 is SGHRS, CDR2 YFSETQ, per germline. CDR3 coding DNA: TGCGCCAGCAGCCCCGGGACAGATAATGAAAAACTGTTTTTT. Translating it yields CASSPGTDNEKLFF.

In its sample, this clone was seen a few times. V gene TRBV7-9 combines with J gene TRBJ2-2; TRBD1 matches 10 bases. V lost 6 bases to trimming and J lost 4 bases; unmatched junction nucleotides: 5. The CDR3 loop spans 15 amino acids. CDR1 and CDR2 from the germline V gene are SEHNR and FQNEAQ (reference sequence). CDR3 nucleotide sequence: TGTGCCAGCAGGGGACAGGGGAGAGGCACCGGGGAGCTGTTTTTT. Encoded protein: CASRGQGRGTGELFF.

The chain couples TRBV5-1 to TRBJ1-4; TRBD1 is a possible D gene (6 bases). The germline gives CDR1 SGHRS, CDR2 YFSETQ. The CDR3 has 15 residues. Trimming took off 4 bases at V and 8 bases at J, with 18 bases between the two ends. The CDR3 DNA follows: TGCGCCAGCAGCCTGACAGGTGCAAGGCACGAAAAACTGTTTTTT. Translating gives CASSLTGARHEKLFF.

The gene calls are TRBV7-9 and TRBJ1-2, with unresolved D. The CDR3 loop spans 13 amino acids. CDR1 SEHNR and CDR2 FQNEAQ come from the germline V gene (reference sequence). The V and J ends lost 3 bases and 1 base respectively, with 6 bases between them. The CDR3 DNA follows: TGTGCCAGCAGCTTGGGCGTTAACTATGGCTACACCTTC. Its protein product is CASSLGVNYGYTF.

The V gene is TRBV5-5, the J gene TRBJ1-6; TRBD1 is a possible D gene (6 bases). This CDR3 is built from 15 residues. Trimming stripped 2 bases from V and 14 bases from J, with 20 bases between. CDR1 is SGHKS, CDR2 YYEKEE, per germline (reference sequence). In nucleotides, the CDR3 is TGTGCCAGCAGCTTTTCCGGGGCTCAGGGGTTGTCCCTCCACTTT. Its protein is CASSFSGAQGLSLHF.